The following is a T cell receptor (beta chain) sequence with its context. Its target is not known. Profiled with immunoSEQ multiplex PCR; TCRdb holds only in-frame clones, not every one. The sample shows 60,000 to 70,000 clones, about 89% of them seen only once. CDR3 size: 13 residues. Germline V lookup: CDR1 SEHNR, CDR2 FQNEAQ (reference sequence). The V end was cut by 7 bases, the J end by 9 bases, with 18 bases between. The data stem from a study of cytomegalovirus exposure and HLA in healthy donors. Findings and limits, study-wide: Reported results showed that the classifier diagnosed cytomegalovirus status with high specificity and sensitivity.

V gene TRBV7-9 combines with J gene TRBJ2-5, with a possible D match to TRBD2 (8 bases). The receptor's source is a young woman in good health and CMV-seronegative. Sequencing was done on a sample of PBMCs. The DNA for the CDR3 is TGTGCCAGCAACCTAGCGGGCACAGGGGCCCAGTACTTC. It yields the protein CASNLAGTGAQYF. The variable domain in full, with the rest retrieved from reference TRBV7-9 and TRBJ2-5, is DTGVSQNPRHKITKRGQNVTFRCDPISEHNRLYWYRQTLGQGPEFLTYFQNEAQLEKSRLLSDRFSAERPKGSFSTLEIQRTEQGDSAMYLCASNLAGTGAQYFGPGTRLLVL.